This T cell receptor beta chain was found in a study of cytomegalovirus exposure and HLA in healthy donors. Clones were read by immunoSEQ multiplex PCR, and TCRdb kept only the in-frame ones, dropping some. The sample includes more than 60,000 clones, around 96% of them seen just once. Study observations and caveats: The study designated fewer than 200 TCR beta chains cytomegalovirus-associated.

The CDR3 runs 15 residues. V shed 6 bases and J 5 bases; nucleotides not matched to a gene: 7. Germline CDR1 KGHSH, CDR2 LQKENI. This clone was observed once. Its specificity is unknown. This receptor was taken from a woman younger than 35 in good health and CMV-seropositive. The sample taken for sequencing was PBMCs. The chain recombines TRBV18 with TRBJ2-1; 10 bases are shared with TRBD1. The CDR3 DNA reads TGTGCCAGCTCTATCGGGACAGGGGTCAACAATGAGCAGTTCTTC. It specifies CASSIGTGVNNEQFF. Based on the CDR3 plus reference TRBV18 and TRBJ2-1, the full variable domain is NAGVMQNPRHLVRRRGQEARLRCSPMKGHSHVYWYRQLPEEGLKFMVYLQKENIIDESGMPKERFSAEFPKEGPSILRIQQVVRGDSAAYFCASSIGTGVNNEQFFGPGTRLTVL.